This T cell receptor (beta chain) was identified in a study of cytomegalovirus exposure and HLA in healthy donors (dated by TCRdb to 2016 to 2017). Regarding the complete study: According to an earlier analysis of several hundred of the donors, roughly 180 million T cells yielded 120 million or so unique TCR beta sequences and approximately 280 Gb of sequence data. An early release covering roughly 640 HLA-typed donors comprised about 320 gigabases of sequencing data and tens of millions of unique TCR sequences. Among the roughly 380 genotyped donors, approximately 81% belonged to the genetic ancestry cluster associated with self-reported Caucasian donors. The study aimed to test whether cataloging public T cell receptors could reveal signatures of past pathogen exposure. The study profiled the T cell repertoires of approximately 700 subjects by immunosequencing and related them to cytomegalovirus serostatus. Along with the 666-subject first cohort, a separate validation cohort of around 110 different subjects was used. To predict cytomegalovirus infection status, the study combined high-throughput TCR immunosequencing, statistical association of individual TCRs with disease status, and machine learning. A later analysis re-analyzed previously published TCR beta repertoires from 666 donors and added high-resolution HLA genotyping to study TCR occurrence patterns. The later analysis used no new phenotypic data to find candidate immune exposures, relying instead on TCR beta sequences and their occurrence across donors. In an earlier analysis of 587 of the donors, high-throughput TCR beta sequencing was used to judge whether each TCR beta V gene segment behaved as functional or pseudogenic. Donor age, sex, ethnicity and CMV serostatus were collected together with the repertoire data. Genome-wide SNP genotypes for about 65% of the roughly 670 donors were used in a later genetic analysis, which treated that subset as a discovery cohort. All discovery cohort repertoires had been generated on a single sequencing platform. Class I and class II HLA loci were covered by the typing at four-digit resolution. The number of donors typed differed by locus, with about 629-640 for A, B, C, DRB1 and DQB1, more than 500 for DQA1, 606 for DPA1, and around 450 for DPB1. Because of strong linkage in the cohort, roughly five DR-DQ haplotypes were treated as single units for association and clustering. Among 300 to 500 genotyped donors of the cohort, an average of approximately 200,000 unique TCR beta nucleotide sequences was sequenced per donor, of which roughly 18% were non-productive. Beyond this particular receptor, the publication reports: A later genetic analysis associated a missense DCLRE1C variant with V-gene and J-gene trimming of TCR beta chains, and an independent cohort replicated the association. In the study, 164 TCR beta chains were listed as associated with cytomegalovirus. A later analysis found that TCR association rates varied across HLA loci, with DRB1 alleles showing the most associated TCRs and HLA-C alleles the fewest. According to a later analysis, most CMV-associated TCR beta chains appeared to be HLA-restricted, and the HLA associations seemed to be driven largely by CMV exposure. Because HLA typing was unavailable for some donors at each locus, only the typed subset was used in association tests. A later analysis associated about 17,000 TCR beta sequences with specific HLA alleles at a false discovery rate of 0.05. In an earlier analysis of around 600 of the donors, most TCR beta V segments were observed in productive rearrangements about 90% or about 30% of the time, broadly matching IMGT annotations. The presence/absence analyses assumed that sequencing depth was roughly uniform across donors, and that assumption may not be true. Assigning TCR associations to individual alleles was difficult when HLA alleles, especially DR and DQ, strongly co-occurred. Most TCR sequences were observed very rarely across donors, whereas some public TCRs were present in many individuals. A further reported finding was that TCR beta sequences accurately predicted the HLA-A and HLA-B alleles for most subjects in the first cohort. The only immune exposure information available for the cohort was CMV serostatus. A later analysis reported that several top co-occurrence clusters appeared linked to parvovirus B19, influenza, CMV and Epstein-Barr virus. Compared with equally common non-associated chains, HLA-associated TCR beta chains in a later analysis were more clonally expanded and had lower generation probabilities. It was suggested by the authors that the approach could potentially be generalized to other disease states and immunological phenotypes. According to a later genetic analysis, donors in an Asian-associated ancestry cluster had fewer N-insertions in productive TCRs than the approximately 650-donor mean. Only TCR beta chains were sequenced in this cohort, and the absence of alpha or paired-chain data limited detectable features. A cluster of highly shared sequence variants was judged likely to represent a technical artifact of the sequencing pipeline. Linkage disequilibrium might explain the correlated functional status among segregating V segments, but an unknown experimental factor could not be excluded. A few of the identified cytomegalovirus-associated TCR beta chains were confirmed in vitro to be specific for cytomegalovirus antigens. The earlier analysis of nearly 600 of the donors excluded 15 to 20 rarely observed V segments, including chromosome 9 orphons, because counts were too low. In both the original and validation cohorts, the classifier was reported to diagnose cytomegalovirus status with high specificity and sensitivity. The 87-base-pair reads could not distinguish some IMGT-functional V segments, including TRBV6-2 and TRBV6-3, so those segments were excluded.

Points on this clone: Its antigen remains unidentified. Within one base of it there is no much larger clone, and no base qualities were kept.

The CDR3, cysteine through phenylalanine, is 15 amino acids long. Only the CDR3 DNA stays, 45 bases, in frame from base 1. The V and J ends are trimmed by 4 bases and 4 bases, leaving 16 bases between them. Based on the germline V gene, the CDR1 and CDR2 sequences are MNHNS and SASEGT. The cohort consisted of fewer than 700 healthy bone marrow donors. Cohort members were all nominally healthy when sampled, although unrecorded immune exposures were likely present. The donor was CMV seropositive and belonged to the group of 270 or so seropositive cohort members. A peripheral blood sample was collected from each donor, and TCR beta sequencing was performed on peripheral blood mononuclear cells. Genomic DNA was extracted from the blood cell samples with the Qiagen DNeasy Blood Extraction Kit. Libraries were prepared through the immunoSEQ multiplex PCR assay. A mixture of 60 forward primers for TCR Vbeta segments and 13 reverse primers for TCR Jbeta segments was used in the multiplex PCR. Amplification of the CDR3 region of rearranged TCR beta genes was performed with a multiplex PCR assay on genomic DNA. The amplified TCR beta libraries were sequenced on the Illumina HiSeq System as 87-base-pair reads. From the authors' description of their analysis: In a later analysis, around 80 million unique TCR beta chains were counted across the roughly 610 repertoires, and around 10 million of these chains were shared by at least two donors. To remove PCR and sequencing errors, raw reads were error-corrected and collapsed into unique sequences using a nearest-neighbor algorithm that merged closely related sequences. Alignment of CDR3 sequences to IMGT reference sequences was used to assign V, D and J gene segments. For a sequence to be retained, a match of at least six nucleotides was required to both a V gene segment and a J gene segment. A rearrangement was called productive if the CDR3 had no stop codons and remained in frame with V and J, and every other rearrangement was called non-productive. Following IMGT convention, CDR3 was defined as the stretch from the second conserved V-encoded cysteine to the conserved J-encoded phenylalanine. Sequences without an unambiguous match to a single V gene segment were excluded from the earlier analysis of several hundred of the donors. An earlier analysis of almost 600 of the donors classified V segments as functional when productive rearrangements were above 56.7% and as segregating when the standard deviation between donors was above 5%. To diagnose cytomegalovirus status from the catalog of TCR beta chain sequences, a statistical classification framework was built. A later analysis assigned V and J genes by comparing TCR nucleotide sequences with IMGT/GENE-DB human TR gene sequences. Using the TCRdist pipeline, a later analysis assigned CDR3 sequences along with most-parsimonious VDJ recombination scenarios. In a later analysis, each TCR beta chain was defined by its CDR3 amino acid sequence together with its V-gene family, and reads lacking a unique V-gene family were excluded. To address suspected cross-contamination and a sequencing artifact, a later analysis removed some 620 highly shared, low-generation-probability nucleotide sequences. In a later analysis, a clonal expansion index was calculated for each public chain from normalized within-repertoire ranks of inferred template counts. A later analysis computed generation probabilities with a VDJ recombination model fitted to out-of-frame rearrangements, and checked the results against IGoR. In a later analysis, TCR-TCR, TCR-HLA and TCR-CMV co-occurrence was scored with hypergeometric tests, and a repertoire-size bias correction was applied to TCR pairs. A later analysis estimated false discovery rates by permuting HLA or CMV assignments 20 times. A later analysis grouped co-occurring TCRs with DBSCAN, adding TCRdist sequence similarity when clustering within HLA-allele-positive subsets. Co-occurrence clustering excluded repertoires with fewer than 30,000 or more than 120,000 public chains, plus five with anomalous nucleotide sharing. This is the immuneACCESS table as TCRdb keeps it, with only in-frame sequences that have V and J called. A part of the clones is gone; compared with another copy, unresolved V genes explain less than half, and the rest is unexplained. The V and J calls and clone size come from that table; D and trimming were worked out from the DNA. Present in this sample are 170,000 or so clones, approximately 85% of which were seen just once. Of the sample, 4.5% to 5.5% falls within the top ten clones.

Sequencing used PBMCs. The chain employs TRBV6-1 and TRBJ1-2; the D gene assignment is ambiguous. The receptor comes from a girl aged 5 to 17 in good health and CMV-seropositive. DNA sequence: TGTGCCAGCAGTGGCCCGACATGGGCAGGCTATGGCTACACCTTC. This encodes CASSGPTWAGYGYTF.